This entry lists 8 T cell receptor beta chains sequenced from one sample in a study of identifying expanded T cells in peripheral blood. The assay was immunoSEQ multiplex PCR, and TCRdb's table has in-frame clones only and misses some. The table lists roughly 75,000 clones, 90% of them singletons. What was sequenced was blood. Source of these receptors: a person between 18 and 69 years old in good health.

The CDR3 loop reads CASSRGTGGAGNTEAFF. CDR3 coding DNA: TGTGCCAGTAGCCGTGGGACAGGGGGCGCGGGAAACACTGAAGCTTTCTTT. The genes are TRBV19 and TRBJ1-1; 12 bases are a match to TRBD1. V shed 6 bases, J shed 2 bases, and the junction held 10 bases outside the gene matches. CDR1 LNHDA and CDR2 SQIVND come from the germline V gene (reference sequence). This CDR3 has 17 residues.

CDR3: CASSIQGRSAPLHF. The CDR3 nucleotides read TGTGCCAGTAGTATACAGGGGAGATCGGCGCCCCTCCACTTT. The rearrangement joins TRBV19 to TRBJ1-6; maybe TRBD1 (6 bases). Trimming took 2 bases from V and 13 from J, leaving 15 bases between them. Germline lookup yields CDR1 LNHDA and CDR2 SQIVND (reference sequence). The CDR3 has 14 residues.

This clone appeared a single time. DNA for the CDR3: TGTGCCAGCAGCCAACAGGCCATGAATGAAAAACTGTTTTTT. Its protein is CASSQQAMNEKLFF. V gene TRBV5-6 combines with J gene TRBJ1-4; tentatively, D is TRBD1 (5 bases). The V and J ends lost 4 bases and 5 bases respectively, with 12 bases between them. Germline V gene lookup returns CDR1 SGHDT and CDR2 YYEEEE. The CDR3 is made up of 14 amino acids. Using reference TRBV5-6 and TRBJ1-4 for the parts outside the CDR3, the full variable domain is DAGVTQSPTHLIKTRGQQVTLRCSPKSGHDTVSWYQQALGQGPQFIFQYYEEEERQRGNFPDRFSGHQFPNYSSELNVNALLLGDSALYLCASSQQAMNEKLFFGSGTQLSVL.

V is TRBV4-3 and J is TRBJ2-2; no definite D call. The CDR3 loop spans 15 amino acids. V was shortened by 0 bases and J by 6 bases, with 11 bases between the two germline ends. The germline gives CDR1 LGHNA, CDR2 YSLEER. This chain's CDR3 is CASSQEGSLAGELFF. In nucleotides, the CDR3 is TGCGCCAGCAGCCAAGAGGGTTCCTTGGCCGGGGAGCTGTTTTTT.

This chain uses TRBV27 with TRBJ2-2; D is undetermined. There are 15 residues in the CDR3. Germline values: CDR1 MNHEY, CDR2 SMNVEV (reference sequence). V shed 1 base and J shed 0 bases, with 6 bases lying between them. The CDR3 DNA sequence: TGTGCCAGCAGTTTATGGGCAACGAACACCGGGGAGCTGTTTTTT. Translation: CASSLWATNTGELFF.

This clone was observed a few times. This chain uses TRBV16 with TRBJ2-7; TRBD1 matches 9 bases. CDR3 length: 16 residues. Trimming at V came to 0 bases and at J to 6 bases, leaving 9 bases not matched to a gene. CDR1 is KGHSY and CDR2 is FQNENV in the germline V gene. CDR3 DNA sequence: TGTGCCAGCAGCCAATCCGGGACAGGGAAGGCGGGCGAGCAGTACTTC. Protein: CASSQSGTGKAGEQYF.

V and J are TRBV9 and TRBJ2-1; D is undetermined. CDR3 size: 14 residues. Deletions cut 3 bases from V and 7 bases from J, with 14 bases between. The germline CDR1 and CDR2 sequences are SGDLS and YYNGEE. The CDR3, as DNA: TGTGCCAGCAGCGCCTCACCGAACATGAATGAGCAGTTCTTC. Translated: CASSASPNMNEQFF.

The chain employs TRBV6-5 and TRBJ1-1; D ambiguous. This CDR3 has 14 residues. Between the trimmed V and J ends, which lost 0 bases and 3 bases, there was a span of 8 bases. Germline-derived CDR1 and CDR2 are MNHEY and SVGAGI. This CDR3 is CASSYSTGYTEAFF. The CDR3 nucleotides are TGTGCCAGCAGTTACTCGACTGGGTACACTGAAGCTTTCTTT.